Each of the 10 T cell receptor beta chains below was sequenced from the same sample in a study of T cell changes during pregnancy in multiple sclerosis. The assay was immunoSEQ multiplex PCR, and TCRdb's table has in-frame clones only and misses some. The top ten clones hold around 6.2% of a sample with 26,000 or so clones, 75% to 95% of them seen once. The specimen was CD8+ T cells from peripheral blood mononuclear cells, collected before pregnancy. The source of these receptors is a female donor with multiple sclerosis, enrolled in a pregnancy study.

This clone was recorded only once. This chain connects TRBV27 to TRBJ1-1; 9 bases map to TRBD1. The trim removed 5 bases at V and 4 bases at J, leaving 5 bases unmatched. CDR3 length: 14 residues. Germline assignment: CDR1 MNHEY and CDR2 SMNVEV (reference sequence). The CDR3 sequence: CASSDRGIGTEAFF. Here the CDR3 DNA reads TGTGCCAGCAGTGACAGGGGGATCGGCACTGAAGCTTTCTTT.

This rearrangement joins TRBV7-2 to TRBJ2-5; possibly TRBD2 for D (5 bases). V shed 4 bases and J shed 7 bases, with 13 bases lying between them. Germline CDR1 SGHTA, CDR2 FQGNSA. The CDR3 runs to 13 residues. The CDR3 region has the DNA TGTGCCAGCAGCTCCCCCTCGGGGAGGACCCAGTACTTC. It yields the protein CASSSPSGRTQYF.

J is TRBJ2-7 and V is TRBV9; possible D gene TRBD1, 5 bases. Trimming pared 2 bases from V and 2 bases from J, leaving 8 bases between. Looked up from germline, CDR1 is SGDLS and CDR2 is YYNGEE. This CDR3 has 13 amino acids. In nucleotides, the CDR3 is TGTGCCAGCAGCGTTGACAGTACCTACGAGCAGTACTTC. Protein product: CASSVDSTYEQYF.

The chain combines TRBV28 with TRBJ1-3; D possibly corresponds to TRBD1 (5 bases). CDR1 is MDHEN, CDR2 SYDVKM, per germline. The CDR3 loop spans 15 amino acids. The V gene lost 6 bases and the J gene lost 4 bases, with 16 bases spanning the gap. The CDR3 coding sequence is TGTGCCAGCAGCGCCCCAGGGAATAGCGGAAACACCATATATTTT. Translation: CASSAPGNSGNTIYF. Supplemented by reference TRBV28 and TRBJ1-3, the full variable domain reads DVKVTQSSRYLVKRTGEKVFLECVQDMDHENMFWYRQDPGLGLRLIYFSYDVKMKEKGDIPEGYSVSREKKERFSLILESASTNQTSMYLCASSAPGNSGNTIYFGEGSWLTVV.

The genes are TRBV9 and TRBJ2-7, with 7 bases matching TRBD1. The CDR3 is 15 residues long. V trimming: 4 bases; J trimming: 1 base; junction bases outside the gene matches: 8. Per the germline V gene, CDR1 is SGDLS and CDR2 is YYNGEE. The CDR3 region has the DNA TGTGCCAGCAGCCCGGGGTGGGGACAGTCCTACGAGCAGTACTTC. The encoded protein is CASSPGWGQSYEQYF.

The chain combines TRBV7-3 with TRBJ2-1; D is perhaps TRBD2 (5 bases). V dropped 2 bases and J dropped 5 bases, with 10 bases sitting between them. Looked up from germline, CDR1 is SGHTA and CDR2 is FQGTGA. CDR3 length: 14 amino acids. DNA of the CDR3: TGTGCCAGCAGCTTAGGTGACTATAACAATGAGCAGTTCTTC. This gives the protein CASSLGDYNNEQFF.

CDR3 DNA sequence: TGCGCCAGCAGCCAGGATCCGACAGGGTCAGACTATGGCTACACCTTC. Its translation is CASSQDPTGSDYGYTF. The chain carries TRBV4-3 and TRBJ1-2, with 7 bases aligning to TRBD1. Germline V CDR1 and CDR2: LGHNA, YSLEER. The CDR3 has 16 residues. J was trimmed by 3 bases and V by 3 bases; bases with no gene match: 10.

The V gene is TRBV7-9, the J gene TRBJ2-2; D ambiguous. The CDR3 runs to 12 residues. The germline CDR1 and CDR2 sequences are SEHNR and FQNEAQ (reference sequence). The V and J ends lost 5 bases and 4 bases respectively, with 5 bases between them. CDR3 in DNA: TGTGCCAGCAGCCCTAGCACCGGGGAGCTGTTTTTT. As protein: CASSPSTGELFF.

The CDR3 spells CASSQGAEVETQYF. DNA of the CDR3: TGCGCCAGCAGCCAAGGAGCGGAGGTGGAGACCCAGTACTTC. The chain recombines TRBV4-3 with TRBJ2-5; perhaps TRBD2 as D (5 bases). Trimming removed 1 base from V and 5 bases from J, with 11 bases in between. The CDR3 sequence is 14 residues long. Germline V lookup: CDR1 LGHNA, CDR2 YSLEER.

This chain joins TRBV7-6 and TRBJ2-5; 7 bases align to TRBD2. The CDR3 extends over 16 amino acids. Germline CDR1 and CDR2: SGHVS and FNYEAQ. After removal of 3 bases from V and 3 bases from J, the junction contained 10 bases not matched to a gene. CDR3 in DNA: TGTGCCAGCAGCTTCAACATCCCGGGAGGAAAAGAGACCCAGTACTTC. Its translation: CASSFNIPGGKETQYF.